The rows below give T cell receptor beta chains drawn from one sample of a study of cytomegalovirus exposure and HLA in healthy donors. Here immunoSEQ multiplex PCR was the method, and the copy in TCRdb shows in-frame clones only, minus some. The sample includes some 150,000 clones, 75% to 80% of them seen just once. The sequenced sample consisted of PBMCs. These receptor sequences come from a male donor in good health and CMV-seronegative. CDR3s include the opening cysteine and the closing phenylalanine or tryptophan. Clone size is not always given. Where it is, it says once, few, many or a class for expanded clones.

clone size | V gene | CDR3 protein
. | TRBV11-2 | CASSLVTVVSYEQYF
. | TRBV7-8 | CASSGTSGASYEQYF
. | TRBV6-1 | CASSPLDRVNTEAFF
. | TRBV6-5 | CASSYGGAGTDTQYF
few | TRBV9 | CATEPLQGARYGYTF
. | TRBV13 | CASSLPGQGATEAFF
. | TRBV6-5 | CASSQQGAEVYGYTF
. | TRBV5-1 | CASSLAGGGYTF
few | TRBV14 | CASSDVGGRENIQYF
. | TRBV5-6 | CASSFIAGARGDTQYF
. | TRBV9 | CASSVAGSKNEQFF
. | TRBV9 | CASSVEQGREQYF
few | TRBV6-6 | CASTLGGTRTDTQYF
. | TRBV25-1 | CASIFPGDRTEEQYF
. | TRBV7-2 | CASSLVGSLEKLFF
. | TRBV7-9 | CASSPILGPPGANVLTF
. | TRBV7-3 | CASSTGGGQPQHF
. | TRBV6-5 | CASSVLGNTEAFF
. | TRBV5-6 | CASSPPWGGNTEAFF
. | TRBV10-3 | CAIRGQVGEKLFF
. | TRBV29-1 | CSVDRGNTEAFF
once | TRBV28 | CASSPNLAAGTYNEQFF
. | TRBV6-5 | CASSYGGSQNTQYF
. | TRBV25-1 | CASSELLGSNEKLFF
. | TRBV6-5 | CASSHRVRSGNTIYF
. | TRBV30 | CAWSSGQGREKLFF
. | TRBV29-1 | CSVAGRVSYEQYF
. | TRBV14 | CASSRSPSLDRKNGYTF
. | TRBV2 | CASSERAGGTNEKLFF
. | TRBV5-6 | CASSPTGGSVGYTF
few | TRBV7-2 | CASSLGAYQETQYF
few | TRBV28 | CATRFRGSSYNSPLHF
. | TRBV4-2 | CASSPSVATNEKLFF
. | TRBV7-3 | CASSLTGGQGYGYTF
. | TRBV4-1 | CASSQDRDGDYNEQFF
. | TRBV7-9 | CASSFLQGVHNEQFF
. | TRBV6-5 | CASSSAQFSGNTIYF
. | TRBV5-1 | CASSLLESSYNEQFF
. | TRBV18 | CASSLDRVKGEQYF
. | TRBV9 | CASSVVGTGQDTQYF
few | TRBV11-1 | CASTGSGTENTEAFF
few | TRBV27 | CATADRGITGELFF
. | TRBV5-6 | CASSPGGGSRQPQHF
once | TRBV6-6 | CASSPPPTGDEQYF
. | TRBV7-2 | CASSPTSGRDGQYF
. | TRBV6-5 | CASSWGGVETQYF
. | TRBV19 | CASSFDRGSSYEQYF
. | TRBV7-2 | CASRKGTSETYEQYF
. | TRBV7-6 | CASSAVLADSGNTIYF